This TCR beta chain was obtained from a study of cytomegalovirus exposure and HLA in healthy donors. This clone was found a few times. In the PCR, 60 Vbeta and 13 Jbeta primers were used. Some clones are missing from TCRdb's copy, which holds only in-frame ones; the method was immunoSEQ multiplex PCR. Of roughly 98,000 clones in the sample, about 70% were seen once. The CDR3 spans 11 residues. V was cut by 1 base and J by 6 bases, with 5 bases left in between. Germline CDR1 DFQATT, CDR2 SNEGSKA (reference sequence). The clonotype comes from a female donor in good health and CMV-seropositive. The chain joins TRBV20-1 to TRBJ2-3; no firm D call. Sequences were obtained from PBMCs. The CDR3 nucleotides are TGCAGTGCTAGAGTTGAGGATACGCAGTATTTT. Translating it yields CSARVEDTQYF.